This passage covers 4 T cell receptor beta chains from one sample sequenced in a study of cytomegalovirus exposure and HLA in healthy donors. The study ran its PCR with 60 Vbeta and 13 Jbeta primers. The assay was immunoSEQ multiplex PCR, and TCRdb's table has in-frame clones only and misses some. Recorded for this sample: about 170,000 clones. The sequencing input was PBMCs. Receptor source: a woman aged 55-70 years in good health and CMV-seronegative.

CDR3: CASSLLGQGDGYTF. As DNA, the CDR3 is TGTGCCAGCAGCCTCCTAGGACAGGGTGATGGCTACACCTTC. V usage is TRBV7-2 and J usage is TRBJ1-2, with 8 bases identical to TRBD1. Losses at the gene ends were 5 bases for V and 6 bases for J; bases not matched to a gene: 8. Looked up from germline, CDR1 is SGHTA and CDR2 is FQGNSA. The length of the CDR3 is 14 residues.

This chain connects TRBV2 to TRBJ2-5, with D possibly being TRBD1 (6 bases). The J call may not be correct, given that the DNA end is closer to TRBJ2-7. This CDR3 spans 12 amino acids. Germline V gives CDR1 SNHLY, CDR2 FYNNEI. Written as DNA, the CDR3 is TGTGCCAGCACCTACAGGGCGGGCGAGCAGTACTTC. Translated, it gives CASTYRAGEQYF.

The chain recombines TRBV9 with TRBJ2-3; D is perhaps TRBD2 (5 bases). The CDR3 is made up of 15 amino acids. V was cut by 3 bases and J by 0 bases, with 11 bases left in between. Germline V gene lookup returns CDR1 SGDLS and CDR2 YYNGEE. CDR3 DNA sequence: TGTGCCAGCAGCGCCGGCGGGTTCAGCACAGATACGCAGTATTTT. It encodes CASSAGGFSTDTQYF.

CDR3 in amino acids: CASSSEANGYTF. CDR3 nucleotide sequence: TGTGCCAGCAGCTCGGAGGCGAATGGCTACACCTTC. The chain is built from TRBV11-2 and TRBJ1-2; no definite D call. The length of the CDR3 is 12 residues. V was clipped by 4 bases and J by 6 bases, with 9 bases between them. CDR1 and CDR2 (germline): SGHAT, FQNNGV.